This TCR beta chain was sequenced in a study of regulatory T cells in long-lasting Graves disease. Notes on the study in general: Newly diagnosed disease favored TRBV20-1 and TRBJ2-1 over persistent disease. Sharing of public clonotypes was greater in persistent patients (around 3,000) than in new patients (966).

Library construction for TCR beta used iRepertoire HTBI primers and Arm-PCR of CDR3 regions. TCRdb reprocessed the multiplex PCR reads with MiXCR, giving one entry per CDR3 protein. The top ten hold 7.8% of the sample, which has hundreds of thousands of distinct CDR3 sequences, around 21% seen once. Many counts were recorded for this clonotype. What it binds is not known. Regarding time point: persistent/refractory GD, antithyroid drugs over 5 years with positive TRAb. The authors made the TCR library using RNA they extracted from PBMCs. Germline V lookup: CDR1 MNHEY, CDR2 SVGAGI. The V gene lost 0 bases and the J gene lost 4 bases, with 21 bases spanning the gap. The CDR3 contains 18 residues.

The receptor's source is a female donor with Graves disease. Here the sequenced sample was peripheral blood mononuclear cells (PBMCs), taken when the disease was refractory, from a patient treated with antithyroid drugs. V is TRBV6-5 and J is TRBJ2-5; D is ambiguous. In DNA, the CDR3 is TGTGCCAGCAGTTACTCGCCACCCCCGGGCCCCCGGACAGAGACCCAGTACTTC. Its translation: CASSYSPPPGPRTETQYF.